A single sample is the source of the 18 T cell receptor beta chains below, sequenced in a study of blood T cells in healthy people across ages. Combining a sample-barcoded 5' primer with a J-beta primer mix, a second PCR ran for roughly 6 to 11 cycles. Using its own MiXCR run on the 5' RACE reads, TCRdb lists one record per CDR3 protein. This sample carries roughly 720,000 distinct CDR3 sequences, about 53% of them seen once, and the ten largest clones take about 38%. The sequenced sample was blood. Receptors originate from a man older than 75 in good health.

This chain joins TRBV12-3 or TRBV12-4 and TRBJ2-7, with 16 bases fitting TRBD2. CDR3 length: 15 residues. The V gene end was trimmed by 5 bases and the J gene end by 9 bases; junction bases not matched to a gene: 7. The CDR3: CASSTGTSGRGRQYF. In DNA form, the CDR3 reads TGTGCCAGCAGTACTGGGACTAGCGGGAGGGGCCGGCAGTACTTC.

V gene TRBV3-1 combines with J gene TRBJ2-1, with D tentatively TRBD2 (6 bases). CDR1 and CDR2 (germline): LGHDT, YNNKEL (reference sequence). The CDR3 is 16 amino acids. The V end lost 2 bases, the J end lost 13 bases, and 24 bases lay between the germline ends. CDR3 sequence: CASSQRTGGTRETQFF. The DNA for the CDR3 is TGTGCCAGCAGCCAACGGACTGGCGGGACGAGAGAGACCCAGTTCTTC.

The chain is built from TRBV20-1 and TRBJ2-1; D perhaps matches TRBD2 (5 bases). Trimming removed 0 bases from V and 7 bases from J, with 16 bases in between. There are 15 residues in the CDR3. The germline V gene has CDR1 DFQATT and CDR2 SNEGSKA (reference sequence). CDR3 sequence: CSARDLGRERNEQFF. The CDR3 coding sequence is TGCAGTGCTAGAGATTTAGGCCGAGAGCGGAATGAGCAGTTCTTC.

This clonotype has a count of ten or more. This rearrangement joins TRBV29-1 to TRBJ2-7, with TRBD1 matching 12 bases. Trimming took 6 bases from V and 0 from J; bases not matched to a gene: 9. This CDR3 is 16 amino acids long. The germline V gene encodes CDR1 SQVTM and CDR2 ANQGSEA. This chain's CDR3 is CSVAAGTGGASYEQYF. In nucleotides, the CDR3 is TGCAGCGTCGCTGCTGGGACAGGGGGCGCCTCCTACGAGCAGTACTTC.

This clonotype has a handful of counts. The chain links TRBV7-3 to TRBJ2-3; unclear D gene. The germline V and J ends were trimmed by 2 bases and 5 bases, with 17 bases remaining between them. This CDR3 spans 16 amino acids. Germline CDR1 and CDR2: SGHTA and FQGTGA. The CDR3 DNA sequence: TGTGCCAGCAGCTTATTATCGAGTAGCTTAGAAGATACGCAGTATTTT. It is translated as CASSLLSSSLEDTQYF.

This rearrangement joins TRBV28 to TRBJ2-7; 8 bases align to TRBD2. The CDR3 spans 14 residues. Germline CDR1 and CDR2: MDHEN and SYDVKM. The junction had 11 bases not matched to a gene; V was cut back by 7 bases and J by 6 bases. CDR3 in amino acids: CASTISGSLGEQYF. CDR3 in DNA: TGTGCCAGCACTATAAGCGGGAGTCTGGGCGAGCAGTACTTC.

As DNA, the CDR3 is TGCGCCAGCAGCTTGGAAGACGCCGCAAGGGACGAGCAGTACTTC. Translated, it gives CASSLEDAARDEQYF. The rearrangement uses TRBV5-1 and TRBJ2-5, with D unresolved. Matching the DNA end better, TRBJ2-7 makes the J call doubtful. Germline-derived CDR1 and CDR2 are SGHRS and YFSETQ. The CDR3 totals 15 residues.

The chain couples TRBV3-1 to TRBJ1-6, with a possible D match to TRBD1 (5 bases). This CDR3 has 16 residues. The germline gives CDR1 LGHDT, CDR2 YNNKEL (reference sequence). Trimming took 4 bases from V and 8 from J, leaving 18 bases between them. CDR3 region: CASSRPVGAGDSPLHF. In DNA, the CDR3 is TGTGCCAGCAGCCGACCAGTAGGGGCGGGAGATTCACCCCTCCACTTT.

This clonotype was seen many times. The rearrangement uses TRBV7-2 and TRBJ1-4; D gene unclear. V was cut by 5 bases and J by 8 bases, with 12 bases left in between. CDR1 is SGHTA and CDR2 is FQGNSA in the germline V gene. The CDR3 is 13 amino acids. Here the CDR3 DNA reads TGTGCCAGCAGCCAACGGCGGACGGAAAAACTGTTTTTT. Amino acids: CASSQRRTEKLFF.

This sequence joins TRBV20-1 and TRBJ2-3; D not certain. The germline V and J ends were trimmed by 1 base and 4 bases, with 6 bases remaining between them. The CDR3 totals 12 residues. Germline CDR1 is DFQATT and CDR2 is SNEGSKA (reference sequence). The CDR3 DNA is TGCAGTGCTAGAGTGCAGGCAGATACGCAGTATTTT. As protein: CSARVQADTQYF.

The chain uses TRBV12-3 or TRBV12-4 and TRBJ2-1; 9 bases match TRBD2. The CDR3 runs to 15 residues. With V trimmed by 5 bases and J by 7 bases, 9 bases remained unmatched. CDR3 sequence reads: CASSRSGGSWNEQFF. CDR3 in DNA: TGTGCCAGCAGTCGGAGCGGGGGGAGTTGGAATGAGCAGTTCTTC.

This clonotype has a handful of counts. As DNA, the CDR3 is TGTGCCAGCAGCCCCGGTCAGGGGGGATCTGGGGCCAACGTCCTGACTTTC. Translating it yields CASSPGQGGSGANVLTF. The rearrangement joins TRBV11-2 to TRBJ2-6, with D possibly being TRBD1 (7 bases). V was clipped by 5 bases and J by 1 base, with 15 bases between them. The CDR3 loop spans 17 amino acids. The germline V gene encodes CDR1 SGHAT and CDR2 FQNNGV. The full variable domain, in which reference TRBV11-2 and TRBJ2-6 provide the parts outside the CDR3, is EAGVAQSPRYKIIEKRQSVAFWCNPISGHATLYWYQQILGQGPKLLIQFQNNGVVDDSQLPKDRFSAERLKGVDSTLKIQPAKLEDSAVYLCASSPGQGGSGANVLTFGAGSRLTVL.

This chain joins TRBV7-9 and TRBJ2-1, with a possible D match to TRBD2 (5 bases). The CDR3 has 13 residues. Trimming pared 3 bases from V and 4 bases from J, leaving 7 bases between. Germline V lookup: CDR1 SEHNR, CDR2 FQNEAQ (reference sequence). The CDR3 DNA reads TGTGCCAGCAGCTTCCCGGGGTACAATGAGCAGTTCTTC. This sequence encodes CASSFPGYNEQFF.

The chain links TRBV20-1 to TRBJ1-5; TRBD1 might be the D (6 bases). Between the trimmed V and J ends, which lost 0 bases and 3 bases, there was a span of 12 bases. This CDR3 spans 15 amino acids. From germline, CDR1 is DFQATT and CDR2 SNEGSKA (reference sequence). In DNA form, the CDR3 reads TGCAGTGCTAGAGATTGGGGGCTGATCAATCAGCCCCAGCATTTT. Protein: CSARDWGLINQPQHF.

Remarks on this clonotype: This sequence may be a read error, since a much larger clone differs from it by one base. The rearrangement uses TRBV12-3 or TRBV12-4 and TRBJ2-5; 10 bases agree with TRBD1. With 6 bases clipped from V and 11 bases from J, the junction kept 15 bases outside the gene matches. This CDR3 region has 15 residues. The CDR3 nucleotides read TGTGCCAGCAGCCCCGCGGACAGGGGGAGTGTGAAGCAGTACTTC. This gives the protein CASSPADRGSVKQYF.

V is TRBV12-3 or TRBV12-4 and J is TRBJ2-1; either TRBD1 or TRBD2 may supply D (6 bases each). CDR3 size: 15 residues. The germline V and J ends were trimmed by 1 base and 7 bases, with 14 bases remaining between them. CDR3 protein: CASSLGGAWRNEQFF. DNA of the CDR3: TGTGCCAGCAGTTTAGGGGGGGCCTGGAGGAATGAGCAGTTCTTC.

The chain uses TRBV28 and TRBJ2-7; unclear D gene. Trimming shortened V by 4 bases and J by 3 bases, and 10 bases separated the two germline ends. The CDR3 is 13 residues long. From germline, CDR1 is MDHEN and CDR2 SYDVKM. The CDR3 nucleotides are TGTGCCAGCAGTTCCCCCAACCGCTACGAGCAGTACTTC. This sequence encodes CASSSPNRYEQYF.

This rearrangement joins TRBV19 to TRBJ2-1; 10 nucleotides match TRBD2. With 7 bases clipped from V and 4 bases from J, the junction kept 7 bases outside the gene matches. CDR3 length equals 15 residues. CDR1 is LNHDA and CDR2 is SQIVND in the germline V gene (reference sequence). CDR3 loop: CASTSGLAEYNEQFF. The CDR3 DNA reads TGTGCCAGTACCTCCGGACTAGCGGAGTACAATGAGCAGTTCTTC.